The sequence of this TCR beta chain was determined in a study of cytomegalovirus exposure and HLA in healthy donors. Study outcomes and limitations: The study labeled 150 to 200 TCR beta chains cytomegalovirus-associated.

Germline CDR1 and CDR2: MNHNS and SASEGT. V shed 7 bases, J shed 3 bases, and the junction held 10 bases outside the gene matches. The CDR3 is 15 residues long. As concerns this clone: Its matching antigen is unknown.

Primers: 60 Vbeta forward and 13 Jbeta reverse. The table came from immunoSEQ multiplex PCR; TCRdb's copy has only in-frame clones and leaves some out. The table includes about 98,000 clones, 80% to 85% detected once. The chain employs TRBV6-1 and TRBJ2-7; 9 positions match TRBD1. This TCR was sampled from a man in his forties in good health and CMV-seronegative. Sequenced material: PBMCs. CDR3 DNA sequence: TGTGCCAGCACCGATCTGCACAGGGGGCTCTACGAGCAGTACTTC. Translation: CASTDLHRGLYEQYF.